These T cell receptor beta chains were read from a single sample in a study of cytomegalovirus exposure and HLA in healthy donors. Method: immunoSEQ multiplex PCR; TCRdb's copy keeps in-frame clones and lacks some. The data show about 280,000 clones, with 80% to 90% seen just once and roughly 2.3% held by the top ten. Material: PBMCs. These receptors all stem from a woman between 18 and 29 years old in good health and CMV-seronegative. The conserved cysteine and the conserved F or W are not part of the CDR3 here. Each record gives: J gene, V gene, clone size, CDR3 protein. Size is omitted from some rows. Given values are once, few, many or a class for expanded clones.

TRBJ2-5,TRBV9,-,ASSASGGLETQY
TRBJ1-1,TRBV5-6,-,ASSFFGFLDTEAF
TRBJ2-7,TRBV28,-,ASSPYPRQRVSYEQY
TRBJ2-2,TRBV9,-,ASSVNSYTGELF
TRBJ2-7,TRBV5-6,-,ASSLGLVRAEQY
TRBJ1-6,TRBV6-6,-,ASARAGENSPLH
TRBJ2-5,TRBV18,-,ASSPGFGLGETQY
TRBJ2-3,TRBV11-2,few,ASSLAGGWEDTQY
TRBJ1-1,TRBV19,-,ASSPAARLNTEAF
TRBJ1-6,TRBV5-1,-,ASSLELSYNSPLH
TRBJ2-1,TRBV15,-,ATSHGGTRAHEQF